This paragraph covers one T cell receptor (beta chain) sequence. Its recognized antigen is unknown. Base-call qualities are not available, and no considerably larger clone is one nucleotide away. This sample is part of a study of OX40 agonist ivuxolimab in advanced cancers. Background for the entire study: Ivuxolimab was an agonistic, fully human IgG2 monoclonal antibody directed against OX40 (CD134), a costimulatory receptor. Intravenous ivuxolimab was administered to patients every 2 weeks at six dose levels: 0.01, 0.1, 0.3, 1.5, 3 and 10 mg/kg. Of the roughly 50 dose-escalation patients, hepatocellular carcinoma was present in about 20, melanoma in some 15, renal cell carcinoma in 9 and head and neck cancer in 9. The dose-escalation cohort was almost 85% male with a mean age of around 62 years, ranging from roughly 20 to 85. Patients were allowed to have had prior anti-PD-1, anti-PD-L1 or anti-CTLA-4 therapy, and approximately 40% of the dose-escalation patients had been treated with checkpoint inhibitors. Three dose-escalation patients achieved partial responses, one with hepatocellular carcinoma and two with cutaneous melanoma. The purpose of peripheral TCRbeta sequencing was to test whether ivuxolimab changed TCR sequence diversity and led to clonal T-cell expansion. The paper describes the monotherapy dose-escalation part (N = 52 patients) of the phase I trial of ivuxolimab. Overall results and qualifications from the work: Low levels of normalized T-cell clonal expansion were also seen in some patients who did not respond. Antigen specificity was not determined for the clonally expanded peripheral T cells. Clonal expansion of both CD4+ and CD8+ blood T cells was observed from baseline to week 6 at doses 0.1 to 3.0 mg/kg. Partial responders in the 0.1-3.0 mg/kg groups had among the lowest normalized peripheral clonal expansion, especially among CD8+ T cells. After ivuxolimab, CD8+ T cells had more expanded clones than CD4+ T cells on average.

Patients with a history of autoimmune disease or receiving systemic immunosuppression were excluded from the trial. In every dose cohort, peripheral blood was drawn for TCR sequencing at baseline, cycle 4 day 1, and cycle 7 day 1. The samples were drawn from a first-in-human, open-label, multicenter phase I dose-escalation trial of ivuxolimab. Adults with locally advanced or metastatic melanoma, renal cell carcinoma, hepatocellular carcinoma or head and neck squamous cell carcinoma were enrolled in the trial. Before TCR sequencing, CD4+ T cells and CD8+ T cells from peripheral blood were sorted into separate populations. To sequence the TCRbeta CDR3 region, genomic DNA was isolated from the sorted cells. The immunoSEQ Assay was used to sequence the TCRbeta CDR3 regions. The source is immuneACCESS, and TCRdb retained only in-frame sequences with V and J called. Part of the clones is not carried over; for the studies checked, unresolved V genes explain less than half of this, and the remainder is unexplained. Recorded for this sample are about 89,000 clones; more than 70% of them occurred a single time. More than 0.25% of the sample comes from the top ten.

The source is an adult with an advanced solid tumor such as melanoma, head and neck, liver or kidney cancer. The sample here was CD4+ or CD8+ T cells sorted from blood, taken in a trial of the OX40 agonist ivuxolimab.

The nucleotide sequence is given as TGCGCCAGCAGCTTGCCCGGACCACTAGACGAGCAGTACTTC. It is translated as CASSLPGPLDEQYF. Here the chain combines TRBV5-1 and TRBJ2-7, with a tentative D gene TRBD2 over 5 matching bases. The CDR3 numbers 14 residues from cysteine through phenylalanine. The retained sequence is limited to the CDR3, 42 bases, with the frame set at the first base. V is reduced by 1 base and J by 5 bases, leaving a spacing of 13 bases between them. The germline V gene gives CDR1 as SGHRS and CDR2 as YFSETQ.